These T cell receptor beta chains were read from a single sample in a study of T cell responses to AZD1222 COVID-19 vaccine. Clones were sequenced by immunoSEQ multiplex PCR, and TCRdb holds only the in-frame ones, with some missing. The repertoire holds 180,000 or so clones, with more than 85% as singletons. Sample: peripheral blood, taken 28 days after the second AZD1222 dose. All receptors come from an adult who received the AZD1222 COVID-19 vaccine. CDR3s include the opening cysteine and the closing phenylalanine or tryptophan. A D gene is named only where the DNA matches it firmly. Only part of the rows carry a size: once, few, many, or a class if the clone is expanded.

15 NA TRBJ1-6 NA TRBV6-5 CASSYLGEGNSPLHF TGTGCCAGCAGTTACCTTGGGGAGGGAAATTCACCCCTCCACTTT
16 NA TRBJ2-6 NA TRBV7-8 CASSLRTLSGANVLTF TGTGCCAGCAGCTTAAGAACACTCTCTGGGGCCAACGTCCTGACTTTC
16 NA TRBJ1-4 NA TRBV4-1 CASSPRQTATNEKLFF TGCGCCAGCAGCCCCCGACAGACTGCAACTAATGAAAAACTGTTTTTT
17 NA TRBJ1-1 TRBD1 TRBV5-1 CASSSDSGDRVNTEAFF TGCGCCAGCAGCTCGGATTCCGGGGACAGGGTGAACACTGAAGCTTTCTTT
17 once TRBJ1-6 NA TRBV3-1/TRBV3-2 CASSQDGVSSYNSPLHF TGTGCCAGCAGCCAAGACGGAGTGAGCTCCTATAATTCACCCCTCCACTTT
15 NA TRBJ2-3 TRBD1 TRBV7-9 CASSFDRVNTDTQYF TGTGCCAGCAGCTTCGACAGGGTAAACACAGATACGCAGTATTTT
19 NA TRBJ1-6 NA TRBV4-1 CASSQERSQASSYNSPLHF TGCGCCAGCAGCCAAGAAAGGAGCCAGGCGAGCTCCTATAATTCACCCCTCCACTTT
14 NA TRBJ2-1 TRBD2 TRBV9 CASSVERTSIEQFF TGTGCCAGCAGCGTAGAAAGGACTAGCATCGAGCAGTTCTTC
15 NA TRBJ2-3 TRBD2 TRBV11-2 CASSLLAASTDTQYF TGTGCCAGCAGCTTACTAGCGGCTAGCACAGATACGCAGTATTTT
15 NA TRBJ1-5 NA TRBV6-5 CASRLERNSNQPQHF TGTGCCAGCAGACTAGAGAGAAATAGCAATCAGCCCCAGCATTTT
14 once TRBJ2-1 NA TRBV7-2 CASSVGTHRNEQFF TGTGCCAGCAGCGTAGGGACCCATCGCAATGAGCAGTTCTTC
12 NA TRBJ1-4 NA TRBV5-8 CASSGGLEKLFF TGTGCCAGCAGCGGAGGACTTGAAAAACTGTTTTTT
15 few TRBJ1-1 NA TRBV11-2 CASSLGASLNTEAFF TGTGCCAGCAGCTTAGGGGCGTCCCTGAACACTGAAGCTTTCTTT
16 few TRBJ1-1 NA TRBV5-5 CASTEMRRAGRTEAFF TGTGCCAGCACCGAAATGAGACGAGCAGGGAGGACTGAAGCTTTCTTT
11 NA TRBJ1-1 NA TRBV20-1 CSARQQFEAFF TGCAGTGCTAGACAGCAGTTCGAAGCTTTCTTT
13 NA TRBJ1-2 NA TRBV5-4 CASSLARTYGYTF TGTGCCAGCAGCTTGGCCAGGACCTATGGCTACACCTTC
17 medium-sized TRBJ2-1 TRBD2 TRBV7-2 CASSHSSGGASYNEQFF TGTGCCAGCAGCCATTCAAGCGGGGGGGCCTCCTACAATGAGCAGTTCTTC
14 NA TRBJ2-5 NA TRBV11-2 CASSLVGKQETQYF TGTGCCAGCAGCTTAGTGGGGAAACAAGAGACCCAGTACTTC
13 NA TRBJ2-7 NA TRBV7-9 CASSLKGSYEQYF TGTGCCAGCAGCTTAAAGGGGTCCTACGAGCAGTACTTC
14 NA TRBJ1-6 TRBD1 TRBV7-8 CASGTNRGGSPLHF TGTGCCAGCGGGACGAACAGGGGTGGTTCACCCCTCCACTTT
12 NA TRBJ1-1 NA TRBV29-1 CSVVRENTEAFF TGCAGCGTTGTAAGAGAGAACACTGAAGCTTTCTTT
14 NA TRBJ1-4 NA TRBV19 CASSARGPNEKLFF TGTGCCAGTAGCGCCAGGGGACCTAATGAAAAACTGTTTTTT
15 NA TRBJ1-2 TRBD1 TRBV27 CASTSADRGNYGYTF TGTGCCAGCACCTCAGCGGACAGGGGGAACTATGGCTACACCTTC
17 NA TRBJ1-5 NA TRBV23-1 CASSQSSGPKEGQPQHF TGCGCCAGCAGTCAATCGTCGGGTCCGAAAGAAGGTCAGCCCCAGCATTTT
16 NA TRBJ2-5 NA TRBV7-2 CASSLGGAGFGETQYF TGTGCCAGCAGCTTAGGGGGAGCGGGCTTTGGGGAGACCCAGTACTTC
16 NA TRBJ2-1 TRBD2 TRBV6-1 CASRESSGAFYNEQFF TGTGCCAGCAGGGAATCTAGCGGGGCCTTCTACAATGAGCAGTTCTTC
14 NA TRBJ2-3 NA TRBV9 CASSSSDYTDTQYF TGTGCCAGCAGCTCCTCGGACTACACAGATACGCAGTATTTT
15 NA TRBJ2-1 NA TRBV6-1 CASSEGVEGYNEQFF TGTGCCAGCAGTGAGGGGGTGGAGGGATATAATGAGCAGTTCTTC
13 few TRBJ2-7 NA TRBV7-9 CASSLGDNPTQYF TGTGCCAGCAGCTTAGGGGACAATCCAACGCAGTACTTC
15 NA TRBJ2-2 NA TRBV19 CASSTRGTATGELFF TGTGCCAGTAGTACCCGCGGGACAGCTACCGGGGAGCTGTTTTTT
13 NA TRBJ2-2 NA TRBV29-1 CSVREANTGELFF TGCAGCGTCAGGGAGGCGAACACCGGGGAGCTGTTTTTT
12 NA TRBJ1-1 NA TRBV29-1 CSVEHSRGEAFF TGCAGCGTTGAGCACTCCAGGGGTGAAGCTTTCTTT
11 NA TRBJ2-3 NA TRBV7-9 CASSLQGPQYF TGTGCCAGCAGCTTGCAGGGCCCGCAGTATTTT
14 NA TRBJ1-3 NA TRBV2 CASRSDRGGNTIYF TGTGCCAGCAGATCCGACAGAGGTGGAAACACCATATATTTT
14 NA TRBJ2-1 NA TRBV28 CASRQYSSYNEQFF TGTGCCAGCAGGCAGTATAGCTCCTACAATGAGCAGTTCTTC
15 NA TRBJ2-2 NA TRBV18 CASSPGRPNTGELFF TGTGCCAGCTCACCTGGCAGGCCGAACACCGGGGAGCTGTTTTTT
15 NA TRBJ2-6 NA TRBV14 CASSQAGSGANVLTF TGTGCCAGCAGCCAAGCGGGCTCTGGGGCCAACGTCCTGACTTTC
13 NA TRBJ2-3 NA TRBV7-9 CAGGRSSTDTQYF TGTGCGGGGGGAAGATCTAGCACAGATACGCAGTATTTT
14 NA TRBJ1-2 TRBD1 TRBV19 CASRKTGGGYGYTF TGTGCCAGTAGGAAAACAGGGGGCGGCTATGGCTACACCTTC